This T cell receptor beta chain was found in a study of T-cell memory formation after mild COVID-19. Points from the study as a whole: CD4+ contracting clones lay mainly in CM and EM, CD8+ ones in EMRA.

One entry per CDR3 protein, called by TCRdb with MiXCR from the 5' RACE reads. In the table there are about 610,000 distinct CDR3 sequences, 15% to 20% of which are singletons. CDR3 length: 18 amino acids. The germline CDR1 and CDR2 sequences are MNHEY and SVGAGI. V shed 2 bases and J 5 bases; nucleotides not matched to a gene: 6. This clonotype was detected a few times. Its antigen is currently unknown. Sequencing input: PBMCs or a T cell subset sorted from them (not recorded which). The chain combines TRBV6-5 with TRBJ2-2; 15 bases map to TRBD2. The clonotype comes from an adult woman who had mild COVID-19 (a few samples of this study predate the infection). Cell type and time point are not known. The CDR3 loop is CASSYPGLAGGPTGELFF. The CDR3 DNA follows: TGTGCCAGCAGTTACCCCGGACTAGCGGGAGGGCCGACCGGGGAGCTGTTTTTT.